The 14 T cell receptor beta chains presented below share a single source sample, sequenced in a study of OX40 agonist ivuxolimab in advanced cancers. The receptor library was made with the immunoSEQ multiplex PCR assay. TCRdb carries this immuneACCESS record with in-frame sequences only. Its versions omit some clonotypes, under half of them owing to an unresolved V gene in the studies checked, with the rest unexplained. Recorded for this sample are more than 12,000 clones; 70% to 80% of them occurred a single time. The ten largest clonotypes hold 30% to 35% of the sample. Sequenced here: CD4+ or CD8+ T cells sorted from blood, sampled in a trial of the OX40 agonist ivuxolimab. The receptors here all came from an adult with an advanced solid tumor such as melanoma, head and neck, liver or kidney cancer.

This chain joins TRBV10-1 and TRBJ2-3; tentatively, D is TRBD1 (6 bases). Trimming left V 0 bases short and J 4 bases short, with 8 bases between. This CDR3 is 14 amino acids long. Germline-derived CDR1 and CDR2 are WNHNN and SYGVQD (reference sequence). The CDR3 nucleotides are TGCGCCAGCAGTGAGTCGAACAGGGCAGATACGCAGTATTTT. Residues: CASSESNRADTQYF.

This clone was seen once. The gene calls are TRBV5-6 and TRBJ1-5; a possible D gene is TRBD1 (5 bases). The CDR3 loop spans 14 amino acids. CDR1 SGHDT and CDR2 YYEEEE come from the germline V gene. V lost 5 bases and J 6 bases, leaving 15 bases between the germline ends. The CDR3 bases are TGTGCCAGCAGTAGGGAGGGGACGAGTCAGCCCCAGCATTTT. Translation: CASSREGTSQPQHF.

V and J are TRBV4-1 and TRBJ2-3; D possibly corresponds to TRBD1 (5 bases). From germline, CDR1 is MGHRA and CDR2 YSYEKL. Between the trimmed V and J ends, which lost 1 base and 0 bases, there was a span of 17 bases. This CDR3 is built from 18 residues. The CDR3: CASSQVKTGLMSTDTQYF. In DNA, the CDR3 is TGCGCCAGCAGCCAAGTTAAAACAGGTCTTATGAGCACAGATACGCAGTATTTT.

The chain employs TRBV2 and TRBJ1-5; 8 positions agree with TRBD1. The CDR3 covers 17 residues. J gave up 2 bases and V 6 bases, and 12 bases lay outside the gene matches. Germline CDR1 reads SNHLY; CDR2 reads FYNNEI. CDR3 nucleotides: TGTGCCAGCAGCCATACCCCAGGGGGCGCGGGCAATCAGCCCCAGCATTTT. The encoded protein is CASSHTPGGAGNQPQHF.

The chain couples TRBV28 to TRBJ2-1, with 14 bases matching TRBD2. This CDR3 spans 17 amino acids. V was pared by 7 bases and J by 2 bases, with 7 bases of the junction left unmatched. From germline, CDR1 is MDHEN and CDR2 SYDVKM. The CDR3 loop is CASTLKGLAGAYNEQFF. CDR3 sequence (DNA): TGTGCCAGCACCCTAAAGGGACTAGCGGGAGCCTACAATGAGCAGTTCTTC.

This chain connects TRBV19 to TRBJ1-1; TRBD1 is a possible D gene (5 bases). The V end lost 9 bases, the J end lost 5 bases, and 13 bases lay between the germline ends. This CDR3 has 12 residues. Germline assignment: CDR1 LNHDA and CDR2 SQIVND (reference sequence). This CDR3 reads CASRDPSTEAFF. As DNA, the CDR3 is TGTGCCAGCAGGGACCCGAGTACTGAAGCTTTCTTT.

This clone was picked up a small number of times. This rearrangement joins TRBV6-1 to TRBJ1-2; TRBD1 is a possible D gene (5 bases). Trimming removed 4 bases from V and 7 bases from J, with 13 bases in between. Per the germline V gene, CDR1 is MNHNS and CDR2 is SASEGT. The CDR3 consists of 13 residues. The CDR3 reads CASSGGVSGGYTF. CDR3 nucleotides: TGTGCCAGCAGTGGAGGGGTGTCAGGTGGCTACACCTTC.

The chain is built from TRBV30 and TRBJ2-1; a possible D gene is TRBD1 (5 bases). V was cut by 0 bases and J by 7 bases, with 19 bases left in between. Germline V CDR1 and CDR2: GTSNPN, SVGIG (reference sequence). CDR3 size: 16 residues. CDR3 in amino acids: CAWSVPVPGLENEQFF. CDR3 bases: TGTGCCTGGAGTGTACCGGTCCCAGGGCTCGAAAATGAGCAGTTCTTC.

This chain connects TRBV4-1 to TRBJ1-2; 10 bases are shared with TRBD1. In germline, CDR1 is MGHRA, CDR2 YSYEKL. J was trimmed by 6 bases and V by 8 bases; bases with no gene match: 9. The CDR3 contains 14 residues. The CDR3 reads CASAWDRGHDGYTF. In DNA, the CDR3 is TGCGCCAGCGCCTGGGACAGGGGACACGATGGCTACACCTTC.

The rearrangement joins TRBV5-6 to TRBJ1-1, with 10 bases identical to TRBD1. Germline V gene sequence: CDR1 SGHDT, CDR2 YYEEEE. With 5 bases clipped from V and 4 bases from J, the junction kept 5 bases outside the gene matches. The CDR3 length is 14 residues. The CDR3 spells CASRDRGWGTEAFF. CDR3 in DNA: TGTGCCAGCAGGGACAGGGGGTGGGGCACTGAAGCTTTCTTT.

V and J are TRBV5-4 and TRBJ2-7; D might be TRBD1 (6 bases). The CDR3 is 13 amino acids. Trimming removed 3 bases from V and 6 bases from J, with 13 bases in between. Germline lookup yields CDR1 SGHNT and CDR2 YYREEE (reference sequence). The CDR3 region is CASSSNRVGEQYF. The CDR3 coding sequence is TGTGCCAGCAGCTCTAACAGGGTGGGCGAGCAGTACTTC. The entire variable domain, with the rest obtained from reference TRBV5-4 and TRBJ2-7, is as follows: ETGVTQSPTHLIKTRGQQVTLRCSSQSGHNTVSWYQQALGQGPQFIFQYYREEENGRGNFPPRFSGLQFPNYSSELNVNALELDDSALYLCASSSNRVGEQYFGPGTRLTVT.

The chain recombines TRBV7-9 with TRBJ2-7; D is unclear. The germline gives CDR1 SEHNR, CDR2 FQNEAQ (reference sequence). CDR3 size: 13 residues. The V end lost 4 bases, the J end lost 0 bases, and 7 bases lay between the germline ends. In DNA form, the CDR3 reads TGTGCCAGCAGCTCCGAGGACTCCTACGAGCAGTACTTC. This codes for CASSSEDSYEQYF.

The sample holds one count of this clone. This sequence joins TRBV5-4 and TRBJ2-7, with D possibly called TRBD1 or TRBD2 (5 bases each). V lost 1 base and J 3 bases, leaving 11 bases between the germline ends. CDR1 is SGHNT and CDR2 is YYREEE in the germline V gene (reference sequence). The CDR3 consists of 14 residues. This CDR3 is CASSLRGDLYEQYF. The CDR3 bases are TGTGCCAGCAGCTTGCGAGGGGACCTCTACGAGCAGTACTTC.

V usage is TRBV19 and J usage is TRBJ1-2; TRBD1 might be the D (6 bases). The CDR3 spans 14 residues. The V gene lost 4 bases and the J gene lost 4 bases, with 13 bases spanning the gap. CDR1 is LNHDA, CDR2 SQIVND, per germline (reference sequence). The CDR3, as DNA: TGTGCCAGTAGTACCCGGACAGTCCTCTATGGCTACACCTTC. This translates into CASSTRTVLYGYTF.